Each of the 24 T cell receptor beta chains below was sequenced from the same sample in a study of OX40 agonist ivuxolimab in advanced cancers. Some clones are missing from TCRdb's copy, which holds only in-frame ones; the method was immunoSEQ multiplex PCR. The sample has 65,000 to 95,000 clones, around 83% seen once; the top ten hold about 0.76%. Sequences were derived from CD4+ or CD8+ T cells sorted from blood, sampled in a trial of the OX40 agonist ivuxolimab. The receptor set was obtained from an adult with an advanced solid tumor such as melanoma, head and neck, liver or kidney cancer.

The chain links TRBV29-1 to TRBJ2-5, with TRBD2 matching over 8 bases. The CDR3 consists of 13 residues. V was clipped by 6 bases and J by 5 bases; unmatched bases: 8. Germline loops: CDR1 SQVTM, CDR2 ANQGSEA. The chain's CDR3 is CSVRTSPGETQYF. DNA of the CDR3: TGCAGCGTCCGGACTAGCCCCGGGGAGACCCAGTACTTC.

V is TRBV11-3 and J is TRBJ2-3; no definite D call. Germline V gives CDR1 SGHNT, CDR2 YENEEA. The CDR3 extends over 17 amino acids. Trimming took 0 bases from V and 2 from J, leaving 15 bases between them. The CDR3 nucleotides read TGTGCCAGCAGCTTAGATCAATTGGGCAACTTCACAGATACGCAGTATTTT. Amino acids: CASSLDQLGNFTDTQYF.

CDR3 nucleotides: TGTGCCAGCAGCACCGGGGCTTCGCTCTACAATGAGCAGTTCTTC. It specifies CASSTGASLYNEQFF. The chain combines TRBV9 with TRBJ2-1; D may match TRBD1 or TRBD2 (5 bases each). Germline loops: CDR1 SGDLS, CDR2 YYNGEE. Trimming left V 4 bases short and J 3 bases short, with 14 bases between. This CDR3 is built from 15 residues.

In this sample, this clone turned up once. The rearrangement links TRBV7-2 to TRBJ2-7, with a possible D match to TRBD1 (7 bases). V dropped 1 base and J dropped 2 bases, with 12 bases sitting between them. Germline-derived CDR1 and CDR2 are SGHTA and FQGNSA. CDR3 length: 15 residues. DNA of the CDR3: TGTGCCAGCAGCTTAGTAGGCGGGACAGCCTACGAGCAGTACTTC. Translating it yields CASSLVGGTAYEQYF. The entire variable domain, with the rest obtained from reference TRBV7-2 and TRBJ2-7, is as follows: GAGVSQSPSNKVTEKGKDVELRCDPISGHTALYWYRQSLGQGLEFLIYFQGNSAPDKSGLPSDRFSAERTGGSVSTLTIQRTQQEDSAVYLCASSLVGGTAYEQYFGPGTRLTVT.

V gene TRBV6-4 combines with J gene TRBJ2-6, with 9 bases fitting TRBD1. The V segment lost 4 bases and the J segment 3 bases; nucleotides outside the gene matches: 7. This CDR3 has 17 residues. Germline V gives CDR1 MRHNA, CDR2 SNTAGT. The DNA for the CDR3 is TGTGCCAGCAGTGCGAGGGGACAGGGAAATGGGGCCAACGTCCTGACTTTC. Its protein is CASSARGQGNGANVLTF.

This CDR3 is CASSFHGTSGSYEQYF. The CDR3 bases are TGTGCCAGCAGTTTCCACGGGACTAGCGGATCCTACGAGCAGTACTTC. The chain carries TRBV28 and TRBJ2-7, with TRBD2 identical over 11 bases. CDR1 is MDHEN and CDR2 is SYDVKM in the germline V gene. Germline trimming cut 3 bases from V and 1 base from J; bases unmatched to any gene: 5. There are 16 residues in the CDR3.

The CDR3, as DNA: TGTGCCAGCAGTTTAGGCGGGACGGGCACAGATACGCAGTATTTT. This encodes CASSLGGTGTDTQYF. This rearrangement joins TRBV25-1 to TRBJ2-3; tentative D call: TRBD2 (6 bases). Per germline, CDR1 MGHDK and CDR2 SYGVNS. V was shortened by 5 bases and J by 1 base, with 13 bases between the two germline ends. The CDR3 sequence is 15 residues long.

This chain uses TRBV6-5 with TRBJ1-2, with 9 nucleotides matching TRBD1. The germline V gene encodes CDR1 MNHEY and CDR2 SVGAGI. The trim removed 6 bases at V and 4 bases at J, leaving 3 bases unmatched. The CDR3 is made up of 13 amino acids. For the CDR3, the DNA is TGTGCCAGCAGGATACAGGGGGCCTATGGCTACACCTTC. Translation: CASRIQGAYGYTF.

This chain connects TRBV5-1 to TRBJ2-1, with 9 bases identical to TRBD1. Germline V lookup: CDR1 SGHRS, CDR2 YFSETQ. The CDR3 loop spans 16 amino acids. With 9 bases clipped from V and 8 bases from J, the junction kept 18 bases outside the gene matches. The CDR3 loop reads CATKPGPGQGPDEQFF. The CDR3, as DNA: TGCGCCACCAAGCCGGGACCGGGACAGGGTCCCGATGAGCAGTTCTTC.

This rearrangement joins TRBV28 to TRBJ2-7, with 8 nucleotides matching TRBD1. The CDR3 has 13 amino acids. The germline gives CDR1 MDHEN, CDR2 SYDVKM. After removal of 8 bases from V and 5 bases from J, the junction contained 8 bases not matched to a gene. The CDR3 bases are TGTGCCAGCCAGGGGGCGGATATACACGAGCAGTACTTC. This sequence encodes CASQGADIHEQYF.

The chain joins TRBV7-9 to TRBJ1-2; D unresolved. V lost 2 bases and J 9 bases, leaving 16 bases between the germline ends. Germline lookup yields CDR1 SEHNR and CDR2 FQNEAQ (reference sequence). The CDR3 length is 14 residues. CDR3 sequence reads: CASSLSGMEVSYTF. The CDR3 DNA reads TGTGCCAGCAGCTTATCGGGGATGGAGGTCAGCTACACCTTC.

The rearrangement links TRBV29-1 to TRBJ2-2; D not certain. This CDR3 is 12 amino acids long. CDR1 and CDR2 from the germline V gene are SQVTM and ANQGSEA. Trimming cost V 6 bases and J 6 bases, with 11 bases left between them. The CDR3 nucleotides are TGCAGCGTCACCCACGGGTCCGGGGAGCTGTTTTTT. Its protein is CSVTHGSGELFF.

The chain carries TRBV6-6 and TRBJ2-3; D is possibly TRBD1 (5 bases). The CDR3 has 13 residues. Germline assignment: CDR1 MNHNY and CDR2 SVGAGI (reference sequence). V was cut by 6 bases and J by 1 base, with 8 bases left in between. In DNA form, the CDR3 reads TGTGCCAGCAGGGAACAGGGCACAGATACGCAGTATTTT. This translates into CASREQGTDTQYF.

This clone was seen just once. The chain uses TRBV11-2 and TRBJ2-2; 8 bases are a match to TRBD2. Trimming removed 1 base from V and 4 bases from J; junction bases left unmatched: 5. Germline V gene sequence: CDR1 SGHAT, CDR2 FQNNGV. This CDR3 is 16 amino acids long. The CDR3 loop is CASSLAGGPGTGELFF. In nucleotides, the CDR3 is TGTGCCAGCAGCTTAGCGGGAGGGCCGGGCACCGGGGAGCTGTTTTTT.

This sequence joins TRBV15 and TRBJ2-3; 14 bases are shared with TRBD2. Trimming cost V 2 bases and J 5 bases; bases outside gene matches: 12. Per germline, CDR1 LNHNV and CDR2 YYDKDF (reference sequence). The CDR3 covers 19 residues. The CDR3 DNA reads TGTGCCACCAGCAGACCCACCGCGACTAGCGGGGGGGCCGGAGATACGCAGTATTTT. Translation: CATSRPTATSGGAGDTQYF.

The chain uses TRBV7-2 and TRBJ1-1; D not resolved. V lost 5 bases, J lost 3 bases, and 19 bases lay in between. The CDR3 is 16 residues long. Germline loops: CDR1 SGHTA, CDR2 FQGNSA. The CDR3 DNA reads TGTGCCAGCAGCCAACACGGGAGAGGGTTATACACTGAAGCTTTCTTT. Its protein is CASSQHGRGLYTEAFF.

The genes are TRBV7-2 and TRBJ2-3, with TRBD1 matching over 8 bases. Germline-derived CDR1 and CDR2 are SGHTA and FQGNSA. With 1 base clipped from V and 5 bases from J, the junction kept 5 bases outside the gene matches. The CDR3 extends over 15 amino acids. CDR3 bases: TGTGCCAGCAGCTTAGGGACAGGGATGCAAGATACGCAGTATTTT. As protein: CASSLGTGMQDTQYF.

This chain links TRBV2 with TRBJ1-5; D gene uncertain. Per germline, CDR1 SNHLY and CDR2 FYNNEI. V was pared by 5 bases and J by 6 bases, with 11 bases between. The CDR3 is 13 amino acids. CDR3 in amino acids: CASSLGLRQPQHF. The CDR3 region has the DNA TGTGCCAGCAGTCTGGGCCTACGTCAGCCCCAGCATTTT.

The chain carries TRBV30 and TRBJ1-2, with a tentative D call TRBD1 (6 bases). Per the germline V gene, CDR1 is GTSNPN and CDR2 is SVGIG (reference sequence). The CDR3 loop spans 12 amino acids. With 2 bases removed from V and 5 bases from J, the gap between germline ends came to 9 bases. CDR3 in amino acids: CAWSPQGYGYTF. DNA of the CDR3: TGTGCCTGGAGTCCGCAGGGGTATGGCTACACCTTC.

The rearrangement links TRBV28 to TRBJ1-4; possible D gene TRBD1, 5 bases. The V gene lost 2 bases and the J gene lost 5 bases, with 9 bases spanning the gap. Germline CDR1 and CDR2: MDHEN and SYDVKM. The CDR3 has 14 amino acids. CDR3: CASSLEGRNEKLFF. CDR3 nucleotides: TGTGCCAGCAGTTTAGAGGGGAGAAATGAAAAACTGTTTTTT.

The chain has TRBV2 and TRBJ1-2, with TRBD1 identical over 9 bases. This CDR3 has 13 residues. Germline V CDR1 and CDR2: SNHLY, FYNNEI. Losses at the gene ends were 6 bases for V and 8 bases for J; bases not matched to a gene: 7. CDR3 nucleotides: TGTGCCAGCAGGGTACAGGGGGCGGGGGGCTACACCTTC. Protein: CASRVQGAGGYTF.

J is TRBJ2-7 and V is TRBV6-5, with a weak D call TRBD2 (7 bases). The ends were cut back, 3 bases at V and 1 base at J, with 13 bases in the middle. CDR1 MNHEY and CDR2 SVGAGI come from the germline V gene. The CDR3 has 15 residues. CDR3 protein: CASSYAGAMSYEQYF. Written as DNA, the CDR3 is TGTGCCAGCAGTTATGCGGGGGCGATGTCCTACGAGCAGTACTTC.

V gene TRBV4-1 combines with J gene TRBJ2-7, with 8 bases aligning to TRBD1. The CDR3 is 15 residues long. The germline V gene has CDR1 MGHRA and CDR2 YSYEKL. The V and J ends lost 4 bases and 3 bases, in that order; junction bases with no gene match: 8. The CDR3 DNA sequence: TGCGCCAGCAGCCTAGGGGCAGGGGGCCTCTACGAGCAGTACTTC. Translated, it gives CASSLGAGGLYEQYF.

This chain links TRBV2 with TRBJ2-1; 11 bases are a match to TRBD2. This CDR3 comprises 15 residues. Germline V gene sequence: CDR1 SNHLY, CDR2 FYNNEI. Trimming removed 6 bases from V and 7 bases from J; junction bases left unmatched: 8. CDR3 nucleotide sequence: TGTGCCAGCAGGATAGCGGGGGGGCCGGGTAATGAGCAGTTCTTC. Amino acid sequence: CASRIAGGPGNEQFF.